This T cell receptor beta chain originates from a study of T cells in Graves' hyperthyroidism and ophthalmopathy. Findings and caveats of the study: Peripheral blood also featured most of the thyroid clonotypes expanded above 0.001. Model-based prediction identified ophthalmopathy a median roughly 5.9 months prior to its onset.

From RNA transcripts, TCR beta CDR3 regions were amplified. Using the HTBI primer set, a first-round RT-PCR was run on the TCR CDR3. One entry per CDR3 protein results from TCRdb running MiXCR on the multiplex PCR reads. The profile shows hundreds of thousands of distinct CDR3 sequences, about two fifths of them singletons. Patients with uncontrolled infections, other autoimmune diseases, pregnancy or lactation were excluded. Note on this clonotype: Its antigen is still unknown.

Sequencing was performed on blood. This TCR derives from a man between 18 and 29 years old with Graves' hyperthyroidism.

The CDR3 coding sequence is TGTGCCAGCAGCTTAGCCGTCTCTAGGGGACAAGAGACCCAGTACTTC. Its protein is CASSLAVSRGQETQYF. The V gene is TRBV7-2, the J gene TRBJ2-5; TRBD1 might be the D (5 bases). V lost 0 bases and J lost 2, with 13 bases in between. The germline V gene encodes CDR1 SGHTA and CDR2 FQGNSA. CDR3 size: 16 residues.